This T cell receptor (beta chain) was observed in a study of OX40 agonist ivuxolimab in advanced cancers. The assay was immunoSEQ multiplex PCR, and TCRdb's table has in-frame clones only and misses some. This table has roughly 63,000 clones, roughly 87% appearing once. CDR1 and CDR2 from the germline V gene are SNHLY and FYNNEI. This CDR3 has 14 residues. V lost 2 bases, J lost 4 bases, and 11 bases lay in between. The gene calls are TRBV2 and TRBJ1-2, with a possible D match to TRBD1 (5 bases). The origin of this receptor is an adult with an advanced solid tumor such as melanoma, head and neck, liver or kidney cancer. Sequences were derived from CD4+ or CD8+ T cells sorted from blood, sampled in a trial of the OX40 agonist ivuxolimab. CDR3 region: CASSESDISYGYTF. CDR3 bases: TGTGCCAGCAGTGAATCGGACATTAGCTATGGCTACACCTTC.